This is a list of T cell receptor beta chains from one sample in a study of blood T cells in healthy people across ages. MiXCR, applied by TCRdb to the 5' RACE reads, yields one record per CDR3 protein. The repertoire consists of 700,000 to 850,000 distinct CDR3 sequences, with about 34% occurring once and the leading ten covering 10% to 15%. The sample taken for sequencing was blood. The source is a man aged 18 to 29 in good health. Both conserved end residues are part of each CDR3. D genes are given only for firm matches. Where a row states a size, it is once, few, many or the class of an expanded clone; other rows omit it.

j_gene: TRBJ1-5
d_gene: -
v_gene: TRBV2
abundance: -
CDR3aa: CASSARAEQPQHF
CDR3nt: TGTGCCAGCAGTGCACGGGCGGAGCAGCCCCAGCATTTT

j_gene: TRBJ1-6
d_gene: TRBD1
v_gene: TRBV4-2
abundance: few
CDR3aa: CASSQDRDRYNSPLHF
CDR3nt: TGTGCCAGCAGCCAAGATAGGGACAGATATAATTCACCCCTCCACTTT

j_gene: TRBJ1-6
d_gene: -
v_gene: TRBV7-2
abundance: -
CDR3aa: CASSFVGLGSSPLHF
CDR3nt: TGTGCCAGCAGCTTTGTGGGTCTAGGTTCTTCACCCCTCCACTTT

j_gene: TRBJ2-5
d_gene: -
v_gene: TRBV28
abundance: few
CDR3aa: CASSLLREIETQYF
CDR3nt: TGTGCCAGCAGCCTCCTTCGGGAAATAGAGACCCAGTACTTC

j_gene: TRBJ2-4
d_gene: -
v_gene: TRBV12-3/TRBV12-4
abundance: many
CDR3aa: CASSSGQLNIQYF
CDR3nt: TGTGCCAGCAGTTCCGGACAGCTAAACATTCAGTACTTC

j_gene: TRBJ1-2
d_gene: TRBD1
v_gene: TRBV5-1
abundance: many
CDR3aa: CASSPGTGDSGYTF
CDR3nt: TGTGCCAGCAGTCCCGGGACAGGGGATAGCGGCTACACCTTC

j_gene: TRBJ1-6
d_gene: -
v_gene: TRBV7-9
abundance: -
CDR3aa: CASSPGMFNSPLHF
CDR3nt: TGTGCCAGCAGCCCCGGGATGTTTAATTCACCCCTCCACTTT

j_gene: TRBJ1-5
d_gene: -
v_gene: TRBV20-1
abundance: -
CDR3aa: CSARGVQYSNQPQHF
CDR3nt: TGCAGTGCTAGGGGAGTCCAGTATAGCAATCAGCCCCAGCATTTT

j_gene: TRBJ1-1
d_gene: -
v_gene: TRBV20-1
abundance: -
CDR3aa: CSATRDLEAFF
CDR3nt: TGCAGTGCCACCCGGGACTTAGAAGCTTTCTTT

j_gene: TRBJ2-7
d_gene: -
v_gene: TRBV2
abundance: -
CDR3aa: CAHGTEVYGQYF
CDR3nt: TGTGCCCACGGGACGGAAGTCTACGGGCAGTACTTC

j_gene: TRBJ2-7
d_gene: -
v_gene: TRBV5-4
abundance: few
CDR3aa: CASSWGLADYEQYF
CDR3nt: TGTGCCAGCAGCTGGGGGCTAGCTGACTACGAGCAGTACTTC

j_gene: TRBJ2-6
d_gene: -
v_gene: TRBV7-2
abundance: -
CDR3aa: CASSLAGRGSGANVLTF
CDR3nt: TGTGCCAGCAGCTTAGCTGGGAGGGGGTCTGGGGCCAACGTCCTGACTTTC

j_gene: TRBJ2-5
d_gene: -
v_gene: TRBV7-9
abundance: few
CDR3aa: CASSPPGNEQYF
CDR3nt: TGTGCCAGCAGCCCTCCCGGCAATGAGCAGTACTTC

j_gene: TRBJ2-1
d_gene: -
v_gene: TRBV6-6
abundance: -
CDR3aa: CASSYRDVNNEQFF
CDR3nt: TGTGCCAGCAGTTACCGGGACGTCAACAATGAGCAGTTCTTC